A selection of T cell receptor beta chains follows, all from one sample in a study of OX40 agonist ivuxolimab in advanced cancers. Only in-frame clones appear in the TCRdb table, and some are missing; sequencing was by immunoSEQ multiplex PCR. The sample lists 40,000 to 55,000 clones, 88% occurring once. The sample was CD4+ or CD8+ T cells sorted from blood, taken in a trial of the OX40 agonist ivuxolimab. The origin of the receptors is an adult with an advanced solid tumor such as melanoma, head and neck, liver or kidney cancer. CDR3s leave out the opening cysteine and the closing phenylalanine or tryptophan. Each record gives: CDR3 protein, J gene, V gene.

cdr3_aa: ASSAGTGFGYT
j_call: TRBJ1-2
v_call: TRBV6-1

cdr3_aa: ASSLRGLTNYGYT
j_call: TRBJ1-2
v_call: TRBV5-6

cdr3_aa: ASREQGPPYEQY
j_call: TRBJ2-7
v_call: TRBV6-6

cdr3_aa: ASSLARGGSNEQF
j_call: TRBJ2-1
v_call: TRBV28

cdr3_aa: ASSPRTGLNTEAF
j_call: TRBJ1-1
v_call: TRBV5-1

cdr3_aa: ASSLWGGGQETQY
j_call: TRBJ2-5
v_call: TRBV7-2

cdr3_aa: ASSLEGLLGYT
j_call: TRBJ1-2
v_call: TRBV28

cdr3_aa: ASSEGPPLSYEQY
j_call: -
v_call: TRBV2

cdr3_aa: ASSLTQGARGYGYT
j_call: TRBJ1-2
v_call: TRBV5-6

cdr3_aa: ASSTGTGDYNEQF
j_call: TRBJ2-1
v_call: TRBV11-2

cdr3_aa: ASSSSGSSYEQY
j_call: TRBJ2-7
v_call: TRBV6-1

cdr3_aa: ASSYFRDYQGLEQF
j_call: TRBJ2-1
v_call: TRBV6-6

cdr3_aa: ASSLSQFREPNSPLH
j_call: TRBJ1-6
v_call: TRBV11-3

cdr3_aa: ASSSPADNEKLF
j_call: TRBJ1-4
v_call: TRBV28

cdr3_aa: ASSQATGVNQPQH
j_call: TRBJ1-5
v_call: TRBV4-3

cdr3_aa: ASSPFYEQY
j_call: TRBJ2-7
v_call: TRBV28

cdr3_aa: ASSLTPGTAHGYT
j_call: TRBJ1-2
v_call: TRBV28

cdr3_aa: ASSHGSGGNTEAF
j_call: TRBJ1-1
v_call: TRBV5-5

cdr3_aa: ASRPTGEGYT
j_call: TRBJ1-2
v_call: TRBV2

cdr3_aa: ASSGGVGYT
j_call: TRBJ1-2
v_call: TRBV28

cdr3_aa: ASSQGPPYEQY
j_call: TRBJ2-7
v_call: TRBV4-1

cdr3_aa: ASPRGALAGELF
j_call: TRBJ2-2
v_call: TRBV7-2

cdr3_aa: ASSDGLAERYEQY
j_call: -
v_call: TRBV5-1

cdr3_aa: ASSPLQPLDSPLH
j_call: TRBJ1-6
v_call: TRBV5-1

cdr3_aa: ASSRWGDQETQY
j_call: TRBJ2-5
v_call: TRBV18

cdr3_aa: ASSQVGSGGAFADTQY
j_call: TRBJ2-3
v_call: TRBV4-3

cdr3_aa: ASRKRGSGANVLT
j_call: TRBJ2-6
v_call: TRBV6-5

cdr3_aa: ASSVRLAGKGDTQY
j_call: TRBJ2-3
v_call: TRBV6-1

cdr3_aa: ASSSLAGGDEQF
j_call: TRBJ2-1
v_call: TRBV11-3

cdr3_aa: ASRGTGQGETQY
j_call: TRBJ2-5
v_call: TRBV6-5

cdr3_aa: ASSPELYKTTQY
j_call: TRBJ2-5
v_call: TRBV7-9

cdr3_aa: AWSNGADTQY
j_call: TRBJ2-3
v_call: TRBV30

cdr3_aa: ASSWGPQAEQY
j_call: TRBJ2-7
v_call: TRBV27

cdr3_aa: SAAVNTEAF
j_call: TRBJ1-1
v_call: TRBV29-1

cdr3_aa: ASSQSGRGVAF
j_call: TRBJ1-1
v_call: TRBV4-3

cdr3_aa: ASSQASLMRDRAQETQY
j_call: TRBJ2-5
v_call: TRBV4-1

cdr3_aa: ASSSPGQNYEQY
j_call: -
v_call: TRBV6-5

cdr3_aa: ASSRGGGTDTQY
j_call: TRBJ2-3
v_call: TRBV4-1

cdr3_aa: ASSQDSNQPQH
j_call: TRBJ1-5
v_call: TRBV6-4

cdr3_aa: ASSSMGDTQY
j_call: TRBJ2-3
v_call: TRBV11-2

cdr3_aa: SADRNLNTEAF
j_call: TRBJ1-1
v_call: TRBV29-1

cdr3_aa: ASSGEDSFPFTDTQY
j_call: TRBJ2-3
v_call: TRBV9

cdr3_aa: ASSGTGINGYT
j_call: TRBJ1-2
v_call: TRBV10-2

cdr3_aa: ASSPGGSTDTQY
j_call: TRBJ2-3
v_call: TRBV5-4